The clone carrying this TCR beta chain was picked up a small number of times. Its antigen is currently unknown. Documented time point: patch test 2, 6 weeks after DPC sensitization. Indicated treatment: therapeutic diphenylcyclopropenone sensitization with weekly scalp DPC. The data were obtained in a study of human T cells and chemical hapten exposure. About the research overall: The scalp of each patient received a weekly diphenylcyclopropenone dose for the full roughly 25-week study.

TCRdb processed the RACE reads anew with MiXCR; each CDR3 protein has one entry. The table lists some 70,000 distinct CDR3 sequences, approximately 10% of them singletons. Broader study findings: With DPC sensitization, TCRs exceeding 1 in 1000 frequency showed no change.

Specimen: whole blood, collected in connection with sensitization to the hapten diphenylcyclopropenone (DPC). The receptor's source is a woman aged 45-65 years with alopecia areata. Some clones in this sample may be carry-over from other donors' samples.

The CDR3, as DNA: TGTGCCAGCAGCTCGGGAAACAGCTTCCCTGGCTACACCTTC. As protein: CASSSGNSFPGYTF. V gene TRBV5-4 combines with J gene TRBJ1-2; D remains unclear. The CDR3 has 14 amino acids. V lost 3 bases to trimming and J lost 7 bases, with 16 bases between them. CDR1 and CDR2 from the germline V gene are SGHNT and YYREEE (reference sequence).